What follows describes a single T cell receptor beta chain. The data belong to a study of blood T cell repertoires in COVID-19. Trimming removed 3 bases at V and 4 bases at J, with 13 bases between. CDR1 is DFQATT and CDR2 is SNEGSKA in the germline V gene (reference sequence). This CDR3 comprises 14 residues. Assay used: immunoSEQ multiplex PCR; TCRdb lists only in-frame clones, some missing. The table includes roughly 40,000 clones, roughly 80% detected once. The sequencing input was peripheral blood. This chain links TRBV20-1 with TRBJ1-3; no reliable D call. This receptor was taken from a man aged 80 or over with active or convalescent COVID-19. The CDR3 DNA reads as TGCAGTGCTAGTGATTCTGGAGAGGGAAACACCATATATTTT. This codes for CSASDSGEGNTIYF.